The next 20 T cell receptor beta chains were all read from a single sample in a study of T-cell reconstitution after alpha-beta-depleted transplantation in children. A library of TCRbeta sequences, prepared with unique molecular identifiers, was generated. TCRdb re-called the PCR reads through MiXCR, storing one row per CDR3 protein. The repertoire holds more than 500,000 distinct CDR3 sequences, about 10% seen once, with around 15% in the top ten. The sample was PBMCs, mostly from graft donor cells, taken 180 days after TCRalphabeta/CD19-depleted stem cell transplant. The receptors derive from a female patient between 2 and 15 years old who had a stem cell transplant for aplastic anemia, so the T cells may come from the graft donor.

The chain uses TRBV6-2 or TRBV6-3 and TRBJ2-3; the D is unclear. CDR3 length: 15 residues. Per the germline V gene, CDR1 is MNHEY and CDR2 is SVGEGT. Trimming removed 2 bases at V and 0 bases at J, with 9 bases between. The CDR3 DNA is TGTGCCAGCAGTTACGCGACGAGAAGCACAGATACGCAGTATTTT. Its translation is CASSYATRSTDTQYF.

The sample holds a few counts of this clonotype. The chain joins TRBV18 to TRBJ1-2; D is unclear. CDR1 is KGHSH and CDR2 is LQKENI in the germline V gene. V shed 6 bases and J shed 7 bases, with 12 bases lying between them. The CDR3 has 12 residues. CDR3 loop: CASSPAVRGYTF. CDR3 coding DNA: TGTGCCAGCTCCCCCGCAGTCCGTGGCTACACCTTC.

This clonotype showed up just a few times. The chain links TRBV2 to TRBJ2-3; possible D gene TRBD1, 5 bases. Per the germline V gene, CDR1 is SNHLY and CDR2 is FYNNEI. The CDR3 loop spans 15 amino acids. Trimming took 4 bases from V and 5 from J, leaving 16 bases between them. The CDR3 DNA reads TGTGCCAGCAGTGCAAACCTCCCCAGGGTAGATACGCAGTATTTT. Its protein product is CASSANLPRVDTQYF.

This clonotype appeared a few times. The rearrangement links TRBV12-3 or TRBV12-4 to TRBJ1-2; D not certain. V was pared by 10 bases and J by 6 bases, with 12 bases between. CDR3 size: 11 residues. The DNA of the CDR3 is TGTGCCACCATGCTACGACATGGCTACACCTTC. Its translation: CATMLRHGYTF.

A few counts support this clonotype. J is TRBJ1-2 and V is TRBV19; D possibly corresponds to TRBD1 (5 bases). V was pared by 7 bases and J by 2 bases, with 23 bases between. Germline V gene data show CDR1 as LNHDA and CDR2 as SQIVND (reference sequence). The CDR3 contains 17 residues. The CDR3 bases are TGTGCCAGTAATGTTTCGCTGTGGGGGACCGACAACTATGGCTACACCTTC. The encoded protein is CASNVSLWGTDNYGYTF. The full variable domain, with the rest looked up from reference TRBV19 and TRBJ1-2, is DGGITQSPKYLFRKEGQNVTLSCEQNLNHDAMYWYRQDPGQGLRLIYYSQIVNDFQKGDIAEGYSVSREKKESFPLTVTSAQKNPTAFYLCASNVSLWGTDNYGYTFGSGTRLTVV.

This clonotype was seen more than once but under ten times. V is TRBV20-1 and J is TRBJ1-5; no reliable D call. The CDR3 length is 15 residues. V lost 0 bases, J lost 4 bases, and 13 bases lay in between. Germline values: CDR1 DFQATT, CDR2 SNEGSKA (reference sequence). The CDR3 is CSARDPRGRNQPQHF. The CDR3 DNA reads TGCAGTGCTAGAGACCCCCGGGGTAGGAATCAGCCCCAGCATTTT.

This clonotype was found a few times. The chain uses TRBV20-1 and TRBJ2-5; 8 bases line up with TRBD2. CDR3 length: 16 amino acids. V lost 0 bases, J lost 1 base, and 7 bases stayed unmatched. Germline V gene lookup returns CDR1 DFQATT and CDR2 SNEGSKA (reference sequence). CDR3 coding DNA: TGCAGTGCTAGAGACAATGAGAGCGGGAGCCAAGAGACCCAGTACTTC. This translates into CSARDNESGSQETQYF.

This clonotype has just a few counts. The chain combines TRBV12-3 or TRBV12-4 with TRBJ1-5; D gene ambiguous. V lost 6 bases and J lost 1, with 13 bases in between. The CDR3 is 15 residues long. CDR3 bases: TGTGCCAGCAGCCCCACGCAAGACAGCAATCAGCCCCAGCATTTT. This translates into CASSPTQDSNQPQHF.

This clonotype has just a few counts. This chain connects TRBV28 to TRBJ2-7; D might be TRBD2 (6 bases). The CDR3 contains 14 residues. Trimming removed 3 bases from V and 2 bases from J, with 11 bases in between. Germline CDR1 is MDHEN and CDR2 is SYDVKM. The CDR3 region is CASSLGGPTYEQYF. In DNA, the CDR3 is TGTGCCAGCAGTTTGGGGGGACCGACCTACGAGCAGTACTTC.

This clonotype came up a few times. A junction boundary mismatches the germline segment, possibly from a read error. This chain links TRBV6-5 with TRBJ2-2, with D possibly being TRBD1 or TRBD2 (5 bases each). This CDR3 has 11 amino acids. CDR1 is MNHEY, CDR2 SVGAGI, per germline. The CDR3: CATSGGGELFF. The CDR3 DNA reads TGTGCCACCAGTGGGGGCGGGGAGCTGTTTTTT.

This clonotype was recorded many times. The chain recombines TRBV28 with TRBJ2-7; 13 positions match TRBD2. The CDR3 covers 15 residues. Germline trimming cut 5 bases from V and 4 bases from J; bases unmatched to any gene: 5. Germline V CDR1 and CDR2: MDHEN, SYDVKM. CDR3 protein: CASSPRLAGGYEQYF. In nucleotides, the CDR3 is TGTGCCAGCAGTCCCAGACTAGCGGGAGGTTACGAGCAGTACTTC.

This sequence joins TRBV10-3 and TRBJ2-2, with D perhaps TRBD2 (6 bases). V shed 3 bases and J shed 5 bases, with 19 bases lying between them. Germline V gene data show CDR1 as ENHRY and CDR2 as SYGVKD. The CDR3 is 17 residues long. The CDR3 DNA reads TGTGCCATCAGTGACCACCAGTGGGACTTTCTAACCGGGGAGCTGTTTTTT. Protein sequence: CAISDHQWDFLTGELFF.

This clonotype was picked up a small number of times. The rearrangement joins TRBV12-5 to TRBJ2-1, with 8 bases fitting TRBD2. The CDR3 sequence is 13 residues long. Germline V lookup: CDR1 LGHNT, CDR2 FRNRAP. With 4 bases clipped from V and 7 bases from J, the junction kept 3 bases outside the gene matches. In DNA, the CDR3 is TGTGCTAGTGGTTCGATAGCGGGAAATGAGCAGTTCTTC. This translates into CASGSIAGNEQFF.

The chain is built from TRBV28 and TRBJ2-7; D gene uncertain. Germline V gene lookup returns CDR1 MDHEN and CDR2 SYDVKM. V was cut by 5 bases and J by 3 bases, with 8 bases left in between. The CDR3 contains 12 residues. CDR3 sequence: CASSLRIYEQYF. The CDR3 DNA follows: TGTGCCAGCAGTCTCCGGATCTACGAGCAGTACTTC. The entire variable domain, with the rest obtained from reference TRBV28 and TRBJ2-7, is as follows: DVKVTQSSRYLVKRTGEKVFLECVQDMDHENMFWYRQDPGLGLRLIYFSYDVKMKEKGDIPEGYSVSREKKERFSLILESASTNQTSMYLCASSLRIYEQYFGPGTRLTVT.

V usage is TRBV28 and J usage is TRBJ1-5; D is unclear. Trimming took off 6 bases at V and 1 base at J, with 19 bases between the two ends. The CDR3 contains 17 residues. Germline CDR1 reads MDHEN; CDR2 reads SYDVKM. This CDR3 reads CASSHFRRGLSNQPQHF. CDR3 DNA: TGTGCCAGCAGCCACTTTCGCCGAGGACTGAGCAATCAGCCCCAGCATTTT.

This clonotype was counted between two and nine times. The chain employs TRBV12-3 or TRBV12-4 and TRBJ2-5, with TRBD1 matching 7 bases. V dropped 5 bases and J dropped 5; count of bases not matched to a gene: 5. The CDR3 length is 13 residues. CDR3 residues: CASSHRGGETQYF. CDR3 sequence (DNA): TGTGCCAGCAGTCACAGGGGCGGGGAGACCCAGTACTTC.

There are a few counts of this clonotype. This rearrangement joins TRBV18 to TRBJ1-5; possible D gene TRBD1, 5 bases. The V and J ends lost 0 bases and 5 bases respectively, with 14 bases between them. Per germline, CDR1 KGHSH and CDR2 LQKENI. CDR3 length: 16 residues. The CDR3 DNA reads as TGTGCCAGCTCACCACCGCTCAGGGACCGCCATCAGCCCCAGCATTTT. It codes for CASSPPLRDRHQPQHF.

This clonotype occurred a few times. The gene calls are TRBV15 and TRBJ2-1; 12 bases fit TRBD2. The CDR3 is 16 amino acids. The germline CDR1 and CDR2 sequences are LNHNV and YYDKDF (reference sequence). Losses at the gene ends were 3 bases for V and 6 bases for J; bases not matched to a gene: 6. The CDR3 loop reads CATSRSPGLAGNEQFF. The CDR3 nucleotides read TGTGCCACCAGCAGGTCCCCGGGACTAGCGGGCAATGAGCAGTTCTTC.

This clonotype was seen at least ten times. This chain joins TRBV5-4 and TRBJ2-3; tentative D call: TRBD2 (6 bases). V lost 0 bases, J lost 3 bases, and 11 bases lay in between. This CDR3 has 15 residues. The germline CDR1 and CDR2 sequences are SGHNT and YYREEE (reference sequence). The CDR3 protein is CASSLASGRTDTQYF. CDR3 nucleotide sequence: TGTGCCAGCAGCTTGGCTTCCGGGAGAACAGATACGCAGTATTTT.

This clonotype was seen only a few times. CDR3 nucleotide sequence: TGTGCCAGCGTCGATCCGGGACAGGGGGTCTACGAGCAGTACGTC. Protein sequence: CASVDPGQGVYEQYV. This chain links TRBV6-2 or TRBV6-3 with TRBJ2-7; TRBD1 matches at 11 bases. The J segment lost 3 bases and the V segment lost 8 bases, leaving 9 bases of the junction unmatched. Germline V gives CDR1 MNHEY, CDR2 SVGEGT. The length of the CDR3 is 15 residues.